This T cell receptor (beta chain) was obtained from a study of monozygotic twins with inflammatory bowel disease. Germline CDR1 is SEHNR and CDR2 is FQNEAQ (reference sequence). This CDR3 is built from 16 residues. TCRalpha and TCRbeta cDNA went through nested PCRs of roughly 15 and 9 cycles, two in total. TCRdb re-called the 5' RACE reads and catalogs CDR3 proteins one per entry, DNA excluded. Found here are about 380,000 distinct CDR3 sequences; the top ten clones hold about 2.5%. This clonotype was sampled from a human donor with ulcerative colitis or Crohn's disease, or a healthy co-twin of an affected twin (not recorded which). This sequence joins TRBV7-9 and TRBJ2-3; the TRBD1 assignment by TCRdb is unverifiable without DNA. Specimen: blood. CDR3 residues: CASSPGTAAYTDTQYF. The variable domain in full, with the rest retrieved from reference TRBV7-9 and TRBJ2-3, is DTGVSQNPRHKITKRGQNVTFRCDPISEHNRLYWYRQTLGQGPEFLTYFQNEAQLEKSRLLSDRFSAERPKGSFSTLEIQRTEQGDSAMYLCASSPGTAAYTDTQYFGPGTRLTVL.